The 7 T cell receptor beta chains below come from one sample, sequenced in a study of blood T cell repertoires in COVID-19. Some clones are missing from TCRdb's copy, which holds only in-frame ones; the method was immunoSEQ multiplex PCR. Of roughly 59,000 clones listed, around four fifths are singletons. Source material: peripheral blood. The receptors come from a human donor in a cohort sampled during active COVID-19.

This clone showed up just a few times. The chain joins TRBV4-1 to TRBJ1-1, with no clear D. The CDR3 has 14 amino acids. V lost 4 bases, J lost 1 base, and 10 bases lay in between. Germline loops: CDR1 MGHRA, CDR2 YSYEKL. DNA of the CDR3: TGCGCCAGCAGCCGTGGCCCTCCGAACACTGAAGCTTTCTTT. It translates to CASSRGPPNTEAFF.

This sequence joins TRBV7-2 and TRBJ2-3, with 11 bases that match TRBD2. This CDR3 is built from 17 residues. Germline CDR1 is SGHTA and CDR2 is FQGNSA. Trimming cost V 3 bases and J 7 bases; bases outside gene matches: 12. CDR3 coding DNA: TGTGCCAGCAGCTTCACTAGCGGGAGAGGCGGCACGAATACGCAGTATTTT. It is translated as CASSFTSGRGGTNTQYF.

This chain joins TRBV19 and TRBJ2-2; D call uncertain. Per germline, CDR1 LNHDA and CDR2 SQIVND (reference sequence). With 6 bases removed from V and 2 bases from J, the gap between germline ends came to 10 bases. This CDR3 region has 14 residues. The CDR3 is CASRSQENTGELFF. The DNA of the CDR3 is TGTGCCAGTAGATCCCAGGAAAACACCGGGGAGCTGTTTTTT.

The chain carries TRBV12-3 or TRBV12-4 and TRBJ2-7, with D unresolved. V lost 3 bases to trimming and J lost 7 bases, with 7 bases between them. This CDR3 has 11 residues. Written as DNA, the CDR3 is TGTGCCAGCAGTTTTGCCGGTGAGCAGTACTTC. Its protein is CASSFAGEQYF.

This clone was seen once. CDR3 nucleotide sequence: TGCGCCAGCAGCTCTAGGACAGGGGGCAGTACTGAAGCTTTCTTT. It is translated as CASSSRTGGSTEAFF. This chain uses TRBV5-1 with TRBJ1-1; 11 bases line up with TRBD1. There are 15 residues in the CDR3. After removal of 3 bases from V and 5 bases from J, the junction contained 6 bases not matched to a gene. Looked up from germline, CDR1 is SGHRS and CDR2 is YFSETQ.

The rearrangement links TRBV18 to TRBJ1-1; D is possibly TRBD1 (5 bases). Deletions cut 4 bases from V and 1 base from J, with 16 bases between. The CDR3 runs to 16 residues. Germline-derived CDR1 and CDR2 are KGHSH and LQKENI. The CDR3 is CASSRDAWGENTEAFF. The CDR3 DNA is TGTGCCAGCTCACGGGACGCATGGGGGGAGAACACTGAAGCTTTCTTT.

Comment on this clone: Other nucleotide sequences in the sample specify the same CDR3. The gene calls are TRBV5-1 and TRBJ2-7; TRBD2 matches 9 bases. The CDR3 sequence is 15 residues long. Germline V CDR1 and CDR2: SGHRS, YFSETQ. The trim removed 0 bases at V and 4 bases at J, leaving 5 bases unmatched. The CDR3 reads CASSLGGLALYEQYF. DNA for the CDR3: TGCGCCAGCAGCTTGGGTGGACTAGCGCTTTACGAGCAGTACTTC.